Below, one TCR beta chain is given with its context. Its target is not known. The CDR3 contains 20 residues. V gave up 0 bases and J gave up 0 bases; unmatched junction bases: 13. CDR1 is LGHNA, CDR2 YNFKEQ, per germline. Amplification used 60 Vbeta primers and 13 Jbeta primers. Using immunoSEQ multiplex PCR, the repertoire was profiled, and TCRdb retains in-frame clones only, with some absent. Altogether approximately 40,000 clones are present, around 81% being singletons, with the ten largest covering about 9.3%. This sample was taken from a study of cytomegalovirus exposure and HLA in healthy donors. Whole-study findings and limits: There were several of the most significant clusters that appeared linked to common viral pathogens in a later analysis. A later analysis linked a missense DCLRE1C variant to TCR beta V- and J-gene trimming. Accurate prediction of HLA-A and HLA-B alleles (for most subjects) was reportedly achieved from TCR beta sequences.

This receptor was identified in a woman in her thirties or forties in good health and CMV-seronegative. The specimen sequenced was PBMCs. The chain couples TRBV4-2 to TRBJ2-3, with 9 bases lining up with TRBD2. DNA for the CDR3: TGTGCCAGCAGCCAAGAGCGAGCGGCGGGGGGGATATATAGCACAGATACGCAGTATTTT. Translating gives CASSQERAAGGIYSTDTQYF.